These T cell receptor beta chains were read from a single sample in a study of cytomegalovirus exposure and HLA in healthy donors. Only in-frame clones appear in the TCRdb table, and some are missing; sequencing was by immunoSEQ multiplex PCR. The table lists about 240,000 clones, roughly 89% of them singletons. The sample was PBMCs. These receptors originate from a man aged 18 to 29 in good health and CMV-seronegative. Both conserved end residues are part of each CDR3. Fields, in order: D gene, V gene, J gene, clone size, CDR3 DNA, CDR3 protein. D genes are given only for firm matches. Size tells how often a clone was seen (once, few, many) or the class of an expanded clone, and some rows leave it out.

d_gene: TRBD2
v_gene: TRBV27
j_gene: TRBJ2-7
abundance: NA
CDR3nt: TGTGCCAGCAGTCGACGGACTAGCGGCGAGCAGTACTTC
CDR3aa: CASSRRTSGEQYF

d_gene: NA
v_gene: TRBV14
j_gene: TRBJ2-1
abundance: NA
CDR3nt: TGTGCCAGCAGCCCAGGGGCAGGGAAGCAGTTCTTC
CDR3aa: CASSPGAGKQFF

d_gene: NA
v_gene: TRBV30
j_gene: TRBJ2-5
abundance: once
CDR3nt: TGTGCCTGGAGCCGGCTAGTGACCGGAGAGACCCAGTACTTC
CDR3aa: CAWSRLVTGETQYF

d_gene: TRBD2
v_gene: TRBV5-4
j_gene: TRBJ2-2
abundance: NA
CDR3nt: TGTGCCAGCAGACTGAAAACGACTAGCGGGGGACCTTTCCCCGGGGAGCTGTTTTTT
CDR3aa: CASRLKTTSGGPFPGELFF

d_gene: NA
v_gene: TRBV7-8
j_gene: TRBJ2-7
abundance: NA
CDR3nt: TGTGCCAGCAGGACCCTCCAGGGATCTAGCTCCTACGAGCAGTACTTC
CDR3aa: CASRTLQGSSSYEQYF

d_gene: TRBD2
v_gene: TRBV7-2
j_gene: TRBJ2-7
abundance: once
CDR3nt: TGTGCCAGCACATCGGCGGGAGGGCCGTATGAGCAGTACTTC
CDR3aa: CASTSAGGPYEQYF

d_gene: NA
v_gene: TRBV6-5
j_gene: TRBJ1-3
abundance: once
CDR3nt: TGTGCCAGCAACGGGGAAGTCTCTGGAAACACCATATATTTT
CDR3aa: CASNGEVSGNTIYF

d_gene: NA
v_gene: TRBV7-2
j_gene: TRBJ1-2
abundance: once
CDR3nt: TGTGCCAGCAGCATACAGGTTTGGGGCTACACCTTC
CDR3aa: CASSIQVWGYTF

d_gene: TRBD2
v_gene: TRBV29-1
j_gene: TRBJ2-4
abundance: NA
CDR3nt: TGCAGCGTTGAAGTGGGGCGGGGAGGGGACATTCAGTACTTC
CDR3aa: CSVEVGRGGDIQYF

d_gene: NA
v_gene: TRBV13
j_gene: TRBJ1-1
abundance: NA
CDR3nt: TGTGCCAGCAGCTTTCTCGGCGAACAGGGATCGTTCACTGAAGCTTTCTTT
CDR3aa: CASSFLGEQGSFTEAFF

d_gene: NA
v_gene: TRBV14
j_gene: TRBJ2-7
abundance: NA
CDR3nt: TGTGCCAGCAGCCAGACTGTTACCTACGAGCAGTACTTC
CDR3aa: CASSQTVTYEQYF

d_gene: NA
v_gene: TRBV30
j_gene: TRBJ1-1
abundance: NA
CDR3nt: TGTGCCTGGATGATTCAAGAGGGCGCCTCGAGAACTGAAGCTTTCTTT
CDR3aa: CAWMIQEGASRTEAFF

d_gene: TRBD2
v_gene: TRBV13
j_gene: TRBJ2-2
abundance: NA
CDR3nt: TGTGCCAGCAGCCCAGACGGACTAGCGGGGGGAGGTCGGACCGGGGAGCTGTTTTTT
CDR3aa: CASSPDGLAGGGRTGELFF

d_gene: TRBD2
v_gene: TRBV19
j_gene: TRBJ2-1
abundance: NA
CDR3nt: TGTGCCAGTAGTATAGGCGGGACTAGCATGAATGAGCAGTTCTTC
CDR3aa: CASSIGGTSMNEQFF

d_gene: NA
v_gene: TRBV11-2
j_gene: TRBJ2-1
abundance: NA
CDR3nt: TGTGCCAGCAGCTCTAGTCGCGTAACCCAGTTCTTC
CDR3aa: CASSSSRVTQFF

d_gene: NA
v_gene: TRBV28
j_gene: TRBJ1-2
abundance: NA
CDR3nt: TGTGCCAGCAGAAGAGGGCAGTTCTATGGCTACACCTTC
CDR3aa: CASRRGQFYGYTF

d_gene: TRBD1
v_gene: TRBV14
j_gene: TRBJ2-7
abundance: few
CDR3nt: TGTGCCAGCAGCAGGGGGCACTCCTACGAGCAGTACTTC
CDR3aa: CASSRGHSYEQYF

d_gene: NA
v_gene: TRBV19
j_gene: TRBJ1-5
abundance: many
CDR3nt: TGTGCCAGTAGTATAGTACCCCCGAGAAGCAATCAGCCCCAGCATTTT
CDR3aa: CASSIVPPRSNQPQHF

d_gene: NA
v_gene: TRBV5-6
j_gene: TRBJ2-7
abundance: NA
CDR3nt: TGTGCCAGCAGCTTGTCCGCTTTGCGGCGGGAACAGTACTTC
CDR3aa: CASSLSALRREQYF

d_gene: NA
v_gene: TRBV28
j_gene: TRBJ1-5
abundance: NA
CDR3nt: TGTGCCAGCGGCCTTTTTGATCAGCCCCAGCATTTT
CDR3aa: CASGLFDQPQHF

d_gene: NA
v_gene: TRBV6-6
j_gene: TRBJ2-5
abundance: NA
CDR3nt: TGTGCCAGCAGCAATACTGGAGAGACCCAGTACTTC
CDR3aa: CASSNTGETQYF

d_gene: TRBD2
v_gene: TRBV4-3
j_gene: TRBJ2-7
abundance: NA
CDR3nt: TGCGCCAGCAGCCAAGGTGCCGGGACTAGTGCCTACGAGCAGTACTTC
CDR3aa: CASSQGAGTSAYEQYF

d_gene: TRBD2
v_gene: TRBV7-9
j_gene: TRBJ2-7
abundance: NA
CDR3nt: TGTGCCAGCAGCTTTCCCAGTAGCGGGAGTCCCTACGAGCAGTACTTC
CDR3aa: CASSFPSSGSPYEQYF

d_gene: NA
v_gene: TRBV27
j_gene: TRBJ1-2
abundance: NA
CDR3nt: TGTGCCAGCAGTTTCGGTGGGGCACAGAGCTACACCTTC
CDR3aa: CASSFGGAQSYTF

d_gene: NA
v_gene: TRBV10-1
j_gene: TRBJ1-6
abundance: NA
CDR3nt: TGCGCCAGCAGTGTGGGGGGGAATTCACCCCTCCACTTT
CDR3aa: CASSVGGNSPLHF

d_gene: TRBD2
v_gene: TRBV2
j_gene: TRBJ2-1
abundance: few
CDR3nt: TGTGCCAGCAGCGGTAGGACTAGCGGGAGGAATGAGCAGTTCTTC
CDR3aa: CASSGRTSGRNEQFF

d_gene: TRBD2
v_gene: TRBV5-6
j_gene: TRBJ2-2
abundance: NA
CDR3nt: TGTGCCAGCACCCACAAATTCCCGAGACTAGCGGTTAGCACCGGGGAGCTGTTTTTT
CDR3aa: CASTHKFPRLAVSTGELFF

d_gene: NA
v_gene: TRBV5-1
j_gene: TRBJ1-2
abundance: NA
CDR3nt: TGCGCCAGCAGCCCTGACGGGCGGGGGGTCGTCCGCTACACCTTC
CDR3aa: CASSPDGRGVVRYTF